These T cell receptor beta chains were read from a single sample in a study of control samples from healthy donors and cancer patients. The repertoire was sequenced with immunoSEQ multiplex PCR; TCRdb's copy has only in-frame clones and lacks some. The sample lists roughly 150,000 clones, around nine tenths occurring once. The sample comprised blood. Receptors were obtained from a man aged 18 to 29 in good health. The CDR3 runs from the conserved cysteine through the conserved F or W. D genes are given only for firm matches. Clone sizes are given selectively: once, few, many, or a class where the clone is expanded.

>TRBJ2-7|.|.|TRBV30
TGTGCCTGGAGTAGGGACGCCAAAGCCTACGAGCAGTACTTC
CAWSRDAKAYEQYF
>TRBJ1-2|TRBD1|.|TRBV28
TGTGCCAGCAGTCCCCTCGGGACAGGGGTCGGTGGCTACACCTTC
CASSPLGTGVGGYTF
>TRBJ2-2|.|.|TRBV2
TGTGCCAGCAGGACCGAGTTGACCGGGGAGCTGTTTTTT
CASRTELTGELFF
>TRBJ1-3|.|.|TRBV11-3
TGTGCCAGCAGCTTGGGACACTCTGGAAACACCATATATTTT
CASSLGHSGNTIYF
>TRBJ2-7|.|.|TRBV6-2/TRBV6-3
TGTGCCAGCAGTTACCCCACCCCCCGGACATACTCCTACGAGCAGTACTTC
CASSYPTPRTYSYEQYF
>TRBJ1-2|TRBD1|.|TRBV27
TGTGCCAGCAGTTCACAGGGGGCGCTTGGCTACACCTTC
CASSSQGALGYTF
>TRBJ1-1|.|.|TRBV11-2
TGTGCCAGCAGCTTGCAGAGACTGAACACTGAAGCTTTCTTT
CASSLQRLNTEAFF
>TRBJ2-7|.|.|TRBV6-5
TGTGCCACCGACACAAGCTCCTACGAGCAGTACTTC
CATDTSSYEQYF
>TRBJ1-2|.|.|TRBV7-9
TGTGCCAGCAGTTCCGAGGGGGGCCGGCTCTATGGCTACACCTTC
CASSSEGGRLYGYTF
>TRBJ2-6|.|.|TRBV18
TGTGCCAGCTCACCACTCTACGGACGGAAACTCTCTGGGGCCAACGTCCTGACTTTC
CASSPLYGRKLSGANVLTF
>TRBJ2-3|.|.|TRBV28
TGTGCCAGCAGTCCGGGTCTCGAAGTTCAAACAGATACGCAGTATTTT
CASSPGLEVQTDTQYF
>TRBJ2-2|TRBD1|few|TRBV2
TGTGCCAGCAGTGATGGACAGGCTTCCACCGGGGAGCTGTTTTTT
CASSDGQASTGELFF
>TRBJ2-1|TRBD1|.|TRBV14
TGTGCCAGCAGCCCATCGACAGGGGCCTACAATGAGCAGTTCTTC
CASSPSTGAYNEQFF
>TRBJ1-3|.|.|TRBV28
TGTGCCAGCAGTATAGGGGTACGGGGAAACACCATATATTTT
CASSIGVRGNTIYF
>TRBJ1-6|TRBD1|.|TRBV5-4
TGTGCCAGCAGCTTTGGGGACAGGAGCTCCTATAATTCACCCCTCCACTTT
CASSFGDRSSYNSPLHF
>TRBJ2-3|TRBD1|.|TRBV24-1
TGTGCCACCAGTGAACTAGGACAGGGGGCAGATACGCAGTATTTT
CATSELGQGADTQYF
>TRBJ1-1|.|.|TRBV6-1
TGTGCCAGCAGTGAATGGAGGGGCCTCGGCACTGAAGCTTTCTTT
CASSEWRGLGTEAFF
>TRBJ1-4|TRBD1|.|TRBV7-6
TGTGCCAGCAGCTCGAGACAGGGGGCGCTTGAAAAACTGTTTTTT
CASSSRQGALEKLFF
>TRBJ2-3|TRBD2|.|TRBV24-1
TGTGCCACCAGTGAGCCCCCTCTAGCGGGGGTGGCGGATACGCAGTATTTT
CATSEPPLAGVADTQYF
>TRBJ1-2|TRBD1|.|TRBV18
TGTGCCAGCTCACAGGACAGGGGCTATGGCTACACCTTC
CASSQDRGYGYTF
>TRBJ2-5|TRBD1|.|TRBV6-2/TRBV6-3
TGTGCCAGCAGTTACGGGACAGTTCAAGAGACCCAGTACTTC
CASSYGTVQETQYF
>TRBJ1-2|TRBD1|.|TRBV4-3
TGCGCCAGCAGCCCGGACAGGGGAAACTATGGCTACACCTTC
CASSPDRGNYGYTF
>TRBJ2-7|TRBD2|.|TRBV5-4
TGTGCCAGCAGCTTGCGGAGCGGGGGAAGGTACGAGCAGTACTTC
CASSLRSGGRYEQYF
>TRBJ2-1|TRBD1|.|TRBV5-1
TGCGCCAGCAGCGAGGGACAGGCATCGAATGAGCAGTTCTTC
CASSEGQASNEQFF
>TRBJ1-6|TRBD1|.|TRBV28
TGTGCCAGCAGTTCACCCGGGACAGGGGACTCACCCCTCCACTTT
CASSSPGTGDSPLHF
>TRBJ2-1|.|.|TRBV28
TGTGCCAGCAGCACCCCTCGGCCCTACAATGAGCAGTTCTTC
CASSTPRPYNEQFF
>TRBJ1-4|TRBD1|.|TRBV3-1/TRBV3-2
TGTGCGGAGACAGGGCGGGAAAAACTGTTTTTT
CAETGREKLFF
>TRBJ1-5|.|.|TRBV19
TGTGCCAGTAGTACCCGTGGAGATAGCAATCAGCCCCAGCATTTT
CASSTRGDSNQPQHF
>TRBJ1-3|.|.|TRBV30
TGTGCCTGGAGGACTTCAAGAAACACCATATATTTT
CAWRTSRNTIYF
>TRBJ2-1|.|.|TRBV29-1
TGCAGCGTTGAGGACCCGAGGGCCCAAACCAACCATGAGCAGTTCTTC
CSVEDPRAQTNHEQFF
>TRBJ2-3|.|.|TRBV15
TGTGCCACCAGCAGAGGCGGCAGATTGACAGATACGCAGTATTTT
CATSRGGRLTDTQYF
>TRBJ2-5|.|.|TRBV20-1
TGCAGTGCTAGTCGGCGACCCGAGACCCAGTACTTC
CSASRRPETQYF
>TRBJ1-5|TRBD1|once|TRBV19
TGTGCCGCCGGGCCCACAGGGGTCGTCGGCCAGCCCCAGCATTTT
CAAGPTGVVGQPQHF
>TRBJ2-4|.|.|TRBV24-1
TGTGCCACCAGTGATACGGTGCAACTAGCCAAAAACATTCAGTACTTC
CATSDTVQLAKNIQYF
>TRBJ2-2|.|.|TRBV6-6
TGTGCCAGCAGTTACTCGCGGACAGCTAACACCGGGGAGCTGTTTTTT
CASSYSRTANTGELFF
>TRBJ1-3|.|.|TRBV5-6
TGTGCCAGCAGCTTATTCGGGCCGAGAAACACCATATATTTT
CASSLFGPRNTIYF
>TRBJ2-5|.|.|TRBV14
TGTGCCAGCAGCACTAACCCAAACCAAGAGACCCAGTACTTC
CASSTNPNQETQYF
>TRBJ2-2|.|.|TRBV7-3
TGTGCCAGCAGCTTAATCCAGGGTTCCGGGGAGCTGTTTTTT
CASSLIQGSGELFF
>TRBJ1-1|.|.|TRBV6-2/TRBV6-3
TGTGCCAGCAGTTACGAGGGGACTGAAGCTTTCTTT
CASSYEGTEAFF
>TRBJ1-4|.|.|TRBV7-9
TGTGCCAGCAGCCCAGATACGGGTGAAAAACTGTTTTTT
CASSPDTGEKLFF
>TRBJ2-7|.|.|TRBV19
TGTGCCAGTAGTAACAGCTACGAGCAGTACTTC
CASSNSYEQYF
>TRBJ2-7|.|.|TRBV3-1/TRBV3-2
TGTGCCAGCAGCCAAGATCGGTCGACAGGAGCCTCCTACGAGCAGTACTTC
CASSQDRSTGASYEQYF
>TRBJ1-2|TRBD1|.|TRBV2
TGTGCCAGCAGTGAAGGTAACAGGGGGCCGATCTGGGATGGCTACACCTTC
CASSEGNRGPIWDGYTF
>TRBJ1-3|TRBD1|once|TRBV28
TGTGCCAGCAGCCGGGGAGGACAGGGCGGATACACCATATATTTT
CASSRGGQGGYTIYF
>TRBJ2-2|.|.|TRBV28
TGTGCCAGCAGTTTATCGACAGGTCGGGGGTCCGGGGAGCTGTTTTTT
CASSLSTGRGSGELFF
>TRBJ1-2|TRBD1|.|TRBV4-2
TGTGCCAGCAGCCAAGACCAGGGGGGACCCTATGGCTACACCTTC
CASSQDQGGPYGYTF